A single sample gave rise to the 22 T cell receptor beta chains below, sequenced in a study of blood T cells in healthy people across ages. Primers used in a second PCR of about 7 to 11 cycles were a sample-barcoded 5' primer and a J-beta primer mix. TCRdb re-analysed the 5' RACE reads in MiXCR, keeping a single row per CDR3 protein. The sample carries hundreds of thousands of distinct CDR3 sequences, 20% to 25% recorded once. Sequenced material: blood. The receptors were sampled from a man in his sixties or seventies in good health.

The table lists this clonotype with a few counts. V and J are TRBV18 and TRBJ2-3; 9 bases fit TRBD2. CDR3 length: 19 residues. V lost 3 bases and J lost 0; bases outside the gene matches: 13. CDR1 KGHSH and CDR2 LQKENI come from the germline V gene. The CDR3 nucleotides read TGTGCCAGCTCACCTAGCGGGGGAGCGCTACTTCATAGCACAGATACGCAGTATTTT. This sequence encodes CASSPSGGALLHSTDTQYF. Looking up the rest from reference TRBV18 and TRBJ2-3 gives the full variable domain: NAGVMQNPRHLVRRRGQEARLRCSPMKGHSHVYWYRQLPEEGLKFMVYLQKENIIDESGMPKERFSAEFPKEGPSILRIQQVVRGDSAAYFCASSPSGGALLHSTDTQYFGPGTRLTVL.

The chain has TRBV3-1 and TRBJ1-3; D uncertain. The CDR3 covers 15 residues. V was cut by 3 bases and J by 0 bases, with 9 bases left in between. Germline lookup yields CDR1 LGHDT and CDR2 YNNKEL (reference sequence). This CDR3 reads CASSQFRNSGNTIYF. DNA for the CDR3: TGTGCCAGCAGCCAGTTCAGGAACTCTGGAAACACCATATATTTT.

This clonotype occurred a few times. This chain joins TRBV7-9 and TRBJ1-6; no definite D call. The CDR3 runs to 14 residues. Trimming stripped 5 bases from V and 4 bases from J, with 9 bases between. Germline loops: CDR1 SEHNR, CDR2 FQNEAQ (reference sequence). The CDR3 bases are TGTGCCAGCAGCATCGAGCAGTATAATTCACCCCTCCACTTT. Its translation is CASSIEQYNSPLHF.

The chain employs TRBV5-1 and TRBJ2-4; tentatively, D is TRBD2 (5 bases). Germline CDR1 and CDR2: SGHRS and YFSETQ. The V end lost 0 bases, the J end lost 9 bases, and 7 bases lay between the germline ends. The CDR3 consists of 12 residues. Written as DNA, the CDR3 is TGCGCCAGCAGCTTGGAAGGGAGCATTCAGTACTTC. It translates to CASSLEGSIQYF.

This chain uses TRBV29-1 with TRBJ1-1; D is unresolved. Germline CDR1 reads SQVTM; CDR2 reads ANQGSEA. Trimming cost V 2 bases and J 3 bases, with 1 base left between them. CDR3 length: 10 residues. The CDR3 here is CSVEYTEAFF. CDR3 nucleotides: TGCAGCGTTGAATACACTGAAGCTTTCTTT.

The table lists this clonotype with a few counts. The CDR3 nucleotides are TGCAGTGCGGCTACCGTCCAAGAGACCCAGTACTTC. It codes for CSAATVQETQYF. The chain carries TRBV20-1 and TRBJ2-5; D is ambiguous. Germline V CDR1 and CDR2: DFQATT, SNEGSKA (reference sequence). The CDR3 is 12 amino acids. The V and J ends lost 6 bases and 1 base respectively, with 9 bases between them.

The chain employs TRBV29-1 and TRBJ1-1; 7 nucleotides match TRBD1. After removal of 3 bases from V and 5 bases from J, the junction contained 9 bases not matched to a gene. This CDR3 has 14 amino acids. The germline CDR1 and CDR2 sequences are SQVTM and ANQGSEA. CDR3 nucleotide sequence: TGCAGCGTTGATAAGGGGGCGAAGGGTACTGAAGCTTTCTTT. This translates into CSVDKGAKGTEAFF. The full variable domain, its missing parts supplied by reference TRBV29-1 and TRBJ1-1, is SAVISQKPSRDICQRGTSLTIQCQVDSQVTMMFWYRQQPGQSLTLIATANQGSEATYESGFVIDKFPISRPNLTFSTLTVSNMSPEDSSIYLCSVDKGAKGTEAFFGQGTRLTVV.

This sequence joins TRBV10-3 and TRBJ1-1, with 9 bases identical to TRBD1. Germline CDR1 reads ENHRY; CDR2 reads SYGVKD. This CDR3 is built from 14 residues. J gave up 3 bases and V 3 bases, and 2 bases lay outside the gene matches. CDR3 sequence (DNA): TGTGCCATCAGTGACGGACAGGGGTACACTGAAGCTTTCTTT. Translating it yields CAISDGQGYTEAFF.

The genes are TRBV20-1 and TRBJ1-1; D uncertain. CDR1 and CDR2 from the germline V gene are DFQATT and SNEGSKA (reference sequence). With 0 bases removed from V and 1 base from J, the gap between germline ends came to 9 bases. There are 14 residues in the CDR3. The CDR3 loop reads CSAREVGTNTEAFF. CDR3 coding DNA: TGCAGTGCTAGAGAGGTGGGAACGAACACTGAAGCTTTCTTT.

The chain's CDR3 is CASSPSGGTQDTQYF. DNA of the CDR3: TGTGCCAGCAGCCCCTCAGGTGGCACGCAGGATACGCAGTATTTT. This chain uses TRBV4-2 with TRBJ2-3, with D hard to call. Germline values: CDR1 LGHNA, CDR2 YNFKEQ. There are 15 residues in the CDR3. V was trimmed by 4 bases and J by 6 bases, leaving 17 bases between them.

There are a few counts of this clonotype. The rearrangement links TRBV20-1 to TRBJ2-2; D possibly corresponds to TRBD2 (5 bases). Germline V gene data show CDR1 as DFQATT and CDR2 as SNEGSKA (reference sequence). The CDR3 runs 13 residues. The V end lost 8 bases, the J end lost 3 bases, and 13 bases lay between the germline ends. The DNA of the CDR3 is TGCAGTACTCCCTCGCGGGACACCGGGGAGCTGTTTTTT. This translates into CSTPSRDTGELFF.

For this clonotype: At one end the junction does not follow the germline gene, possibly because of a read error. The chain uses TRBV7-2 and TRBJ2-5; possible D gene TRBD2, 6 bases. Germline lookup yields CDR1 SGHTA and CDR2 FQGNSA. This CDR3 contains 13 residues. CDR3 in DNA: TGTGCCGGCAGCTCGGGACTGCAAGAGACCCAGTACTTC. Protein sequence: CAGSSGLQETQYF.

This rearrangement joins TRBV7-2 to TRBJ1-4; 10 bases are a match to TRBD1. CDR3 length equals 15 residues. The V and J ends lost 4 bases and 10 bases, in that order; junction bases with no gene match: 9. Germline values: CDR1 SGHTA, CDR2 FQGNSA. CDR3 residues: CASSSDRGRGGKLFF. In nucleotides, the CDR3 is TGTGCCAGCAGCTCCGACAGGGGGCGGGGGGGAAAACTGTTTTTT.

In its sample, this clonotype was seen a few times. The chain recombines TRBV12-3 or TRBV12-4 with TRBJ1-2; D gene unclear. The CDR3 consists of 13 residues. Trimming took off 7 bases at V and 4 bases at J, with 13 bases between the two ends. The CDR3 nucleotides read TGTGCCAGCATCCGGACGGACCCCTATGGCTACACCTTC. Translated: CASIRTDPYGYTF.

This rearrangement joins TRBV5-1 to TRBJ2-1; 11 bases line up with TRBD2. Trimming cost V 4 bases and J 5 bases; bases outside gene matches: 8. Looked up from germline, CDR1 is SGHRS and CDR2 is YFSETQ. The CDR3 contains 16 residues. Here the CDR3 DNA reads TGCGCCAGCAGCGGGACTAGCGGAGGAACTCACAATGAGCAGTTCTTC. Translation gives CASSGTSGGTHNEQFF. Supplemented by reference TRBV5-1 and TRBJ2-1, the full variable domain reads KAGVTQTPRYLIKTRGQQVTLSCSPISGHRSVSWYQQTPGQGLQFLFEYFSETQRNKGNFPGRFSGRQFSNSRSEMNVSTLELGDSALYLCASSGTSGGTHNEQFFGPGTRLTVL.

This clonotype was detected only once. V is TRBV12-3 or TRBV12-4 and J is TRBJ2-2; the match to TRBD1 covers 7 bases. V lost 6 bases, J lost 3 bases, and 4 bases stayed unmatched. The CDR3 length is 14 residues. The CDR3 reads CASRSTGDTGELFF. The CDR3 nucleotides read TGTGCCAGCAGGAGTACAGGGGACACCGGGGAGCTGTTTTTT.

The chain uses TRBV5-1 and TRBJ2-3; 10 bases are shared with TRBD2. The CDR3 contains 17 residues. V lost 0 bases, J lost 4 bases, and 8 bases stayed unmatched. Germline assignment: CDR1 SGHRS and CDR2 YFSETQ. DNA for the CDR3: TGCGCCAGCAGCTTGGCCCCCCTAGCGGGGGAAGCAGATACGCAGTATTTT. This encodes CASSLAPLAGEADTQYF.

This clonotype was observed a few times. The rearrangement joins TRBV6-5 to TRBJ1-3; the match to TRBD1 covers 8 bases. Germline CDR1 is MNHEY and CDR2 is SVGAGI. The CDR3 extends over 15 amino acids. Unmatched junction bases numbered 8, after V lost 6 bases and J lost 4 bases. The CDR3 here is CASSPTGVAGNTIYF. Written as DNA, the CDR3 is TGTGCCAGCAGCCCGACAGGGGTGGCCGGAAACACCATATATTTT.

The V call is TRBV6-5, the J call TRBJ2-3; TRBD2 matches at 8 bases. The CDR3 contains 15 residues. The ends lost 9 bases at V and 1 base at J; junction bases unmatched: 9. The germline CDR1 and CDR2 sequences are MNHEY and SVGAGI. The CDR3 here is CASKPMRGGTDTQYF. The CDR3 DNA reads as TGTGCCAGTAAACCTATGCGGGGGGGCACAGATACGCAGTATTTT.

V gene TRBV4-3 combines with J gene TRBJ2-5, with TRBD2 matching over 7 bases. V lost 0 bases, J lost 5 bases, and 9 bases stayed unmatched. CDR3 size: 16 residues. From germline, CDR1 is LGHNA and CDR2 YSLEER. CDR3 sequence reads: CASSQDLVGGRETQYF. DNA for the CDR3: TGCGCCAGCAGCCAAGATTTGGTGGGAGGGCGGGAGACCCAGTACTTC.

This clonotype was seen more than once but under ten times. CDR3 amino acids: CASSEPFFSGANVLTF. The CDR3 DNA sequence: TGTGCCAGCAGCGAACCATTCTTCTCTGGGGCCAACGTCCTGACTTTC. This chain links TRBV9 with TRBJ2-6; D is unclear. The germline V and J ends were trimmed by 3 bases and 0 bases, with 10 bases remaining between them. CDR3 size: 16 residues. Germline V gene lookup returns CDR1 SGDLS and CDR2 YYNGEE.

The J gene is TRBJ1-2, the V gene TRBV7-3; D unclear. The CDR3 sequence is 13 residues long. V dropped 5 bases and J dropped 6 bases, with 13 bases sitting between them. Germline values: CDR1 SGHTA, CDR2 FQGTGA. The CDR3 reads CASSLTSSDGYTF. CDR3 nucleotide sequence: TGTGCCAGCAGCCTCACGAGTTCAGATGGCTACACCTTC.